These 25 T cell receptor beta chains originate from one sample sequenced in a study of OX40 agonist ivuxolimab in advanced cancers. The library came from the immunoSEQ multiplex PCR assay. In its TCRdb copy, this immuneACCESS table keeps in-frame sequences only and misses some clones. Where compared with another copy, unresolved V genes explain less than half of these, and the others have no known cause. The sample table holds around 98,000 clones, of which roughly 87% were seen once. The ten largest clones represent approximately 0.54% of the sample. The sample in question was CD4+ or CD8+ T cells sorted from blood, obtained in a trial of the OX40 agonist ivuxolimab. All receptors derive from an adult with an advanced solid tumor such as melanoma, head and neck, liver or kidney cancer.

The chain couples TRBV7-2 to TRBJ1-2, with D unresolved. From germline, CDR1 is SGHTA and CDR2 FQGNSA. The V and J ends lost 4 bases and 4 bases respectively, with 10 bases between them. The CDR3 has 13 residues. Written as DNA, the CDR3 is TGTGCCAGCAGCTCCCGGCGCGGCTATGGCTACACCTTC. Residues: CASSSRRGYGYTF. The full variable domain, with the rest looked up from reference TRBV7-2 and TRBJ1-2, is GAGVSQSPSNKVTEKGKDVELRCDPISGHTALYWYRQSLGQGLEFLIYFQGNSAPDKSGLPSDRFSAERTGGSVSTLTIQRTQQEDSAVYLCASSSRRGYGYTFGSGTRLTVV.

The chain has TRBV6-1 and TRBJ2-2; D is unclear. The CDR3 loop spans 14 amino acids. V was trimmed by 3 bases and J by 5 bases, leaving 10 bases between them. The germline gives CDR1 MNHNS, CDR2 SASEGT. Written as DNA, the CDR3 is TGTGCCAGCAGTGACACCTTGAATACCGGGGAGCTGTTTTTT. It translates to CASSDTLNTGELFF.

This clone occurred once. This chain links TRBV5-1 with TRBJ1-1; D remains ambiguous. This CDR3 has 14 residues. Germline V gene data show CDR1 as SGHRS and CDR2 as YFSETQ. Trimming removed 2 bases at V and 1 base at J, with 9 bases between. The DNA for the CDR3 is TGCGCCAGCAGCTTCCGGCGGTCGAACACTGAAGCTTTCTTT. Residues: CASSFRRSNTEAFF.

CDR3: CASSLVGTGYEQYF. The CDR3 coding sequence is TGTGCCAGCAGCTTAGTAGGAACGGGCTACGAGCAGTACTTC. The V call is TRBV7-2, the J call TRBJ2-7; D uncertain. V dropped 1 base and J dropped 3 bases, with 10 bases sitting between them. The CDR3 totals 14 residues. CDR1 is SGHTA and CDR2 is FQGNSA in the germline V gene.

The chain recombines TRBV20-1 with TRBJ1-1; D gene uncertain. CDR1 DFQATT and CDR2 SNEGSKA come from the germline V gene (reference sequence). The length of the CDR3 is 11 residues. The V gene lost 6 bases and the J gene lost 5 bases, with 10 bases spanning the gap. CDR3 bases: TGCAGTGCAGGGATTGGAACTGAAGCTTTCTTT. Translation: CSAGIGTEAFF.

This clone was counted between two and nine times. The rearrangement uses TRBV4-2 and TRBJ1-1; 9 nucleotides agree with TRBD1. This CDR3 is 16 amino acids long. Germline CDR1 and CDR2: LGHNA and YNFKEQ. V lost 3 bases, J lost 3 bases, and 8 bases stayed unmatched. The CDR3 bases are TGTGCCAGCAGCCAGGGCACCAACAGGGGGCACACTGAAGCTTTCTTT. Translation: CASSQGTNRGHTEAFF.

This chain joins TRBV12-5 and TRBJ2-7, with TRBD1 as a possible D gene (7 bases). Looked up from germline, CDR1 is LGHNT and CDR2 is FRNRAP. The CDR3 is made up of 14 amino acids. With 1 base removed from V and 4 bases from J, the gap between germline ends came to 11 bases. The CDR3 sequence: CASGLDRGGYEQYF. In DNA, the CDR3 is TGTGCTAGTGGTTTGGACAGGGGAGGTTACGAGCAGTACTTC.

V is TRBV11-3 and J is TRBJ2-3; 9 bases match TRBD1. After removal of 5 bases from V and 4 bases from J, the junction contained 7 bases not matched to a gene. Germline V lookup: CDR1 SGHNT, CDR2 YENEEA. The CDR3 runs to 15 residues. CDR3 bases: TGTGCCAGCAGCATAGGTCGGGACAGGGCAGATACGCAGTATTTT. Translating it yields CASSIGRDRADTQYF.

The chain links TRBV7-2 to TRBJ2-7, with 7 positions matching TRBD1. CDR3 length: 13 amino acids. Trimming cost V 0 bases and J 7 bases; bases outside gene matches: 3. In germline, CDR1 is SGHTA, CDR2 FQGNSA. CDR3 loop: CASSLAPDREQYF. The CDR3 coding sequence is TGTGCCAGCAGCTTAGCGCCGGACAGGGAGCAGTACTTC.

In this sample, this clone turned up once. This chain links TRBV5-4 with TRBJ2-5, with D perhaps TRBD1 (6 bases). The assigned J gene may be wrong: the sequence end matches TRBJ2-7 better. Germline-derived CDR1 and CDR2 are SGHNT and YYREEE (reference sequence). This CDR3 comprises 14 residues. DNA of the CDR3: TGTGCCAGCAGCTTGAGAGGGACACCGTTCGAGCAGTACTTC. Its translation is CASSLRGTPFEQYF.

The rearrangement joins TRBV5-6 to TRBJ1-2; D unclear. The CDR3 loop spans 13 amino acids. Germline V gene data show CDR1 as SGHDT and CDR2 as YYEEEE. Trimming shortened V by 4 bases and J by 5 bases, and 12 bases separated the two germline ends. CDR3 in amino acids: CASSLVAAYGYTF. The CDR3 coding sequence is TGTGCCAGCAGCCTGGTGGCAGCTTATGGCTACACCTTC.

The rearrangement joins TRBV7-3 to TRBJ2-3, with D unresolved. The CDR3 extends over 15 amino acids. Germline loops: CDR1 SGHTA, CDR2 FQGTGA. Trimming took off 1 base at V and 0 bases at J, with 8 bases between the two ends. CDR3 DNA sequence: TGTGCCAGCAGCTTAAATGGGGAAAGCACAGATACGCAGTATTTT. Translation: CASSLNGESTDTQYF.

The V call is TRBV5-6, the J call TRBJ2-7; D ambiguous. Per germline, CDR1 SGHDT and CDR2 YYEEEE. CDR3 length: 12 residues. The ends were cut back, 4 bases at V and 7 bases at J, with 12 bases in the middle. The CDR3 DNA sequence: TGTGCCAGCAGCCCTAAGTATGGGGAGCAGTACTTC. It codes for CASSPKYGEQYF.

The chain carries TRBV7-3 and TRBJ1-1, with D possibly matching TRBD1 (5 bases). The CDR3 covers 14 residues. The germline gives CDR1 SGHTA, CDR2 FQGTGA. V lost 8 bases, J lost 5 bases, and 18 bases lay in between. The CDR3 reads CASSPRAWGTEAFF. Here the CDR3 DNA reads TGTGCCAGCTCCCCGCGGGCCTGGGGGACTGAAGCTTTCTTT.

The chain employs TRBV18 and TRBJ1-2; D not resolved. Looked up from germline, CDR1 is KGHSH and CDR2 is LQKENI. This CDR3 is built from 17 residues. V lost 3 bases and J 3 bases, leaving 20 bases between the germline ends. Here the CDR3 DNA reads TGTGCCAGCTCACCGGACCTCATCTTCTCCGCCGACTATGGCTACACCTTC. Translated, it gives CASSPDLIFSADYGYTF. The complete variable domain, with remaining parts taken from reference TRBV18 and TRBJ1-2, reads NAGVMQNPRHLVRRRGQEARLRCSPMKGHSHVYWYRQLPEEGLKFMVYLQKENIIDESGMPKERFSAEFPKEGPSILRIQQVVRGDSAAYFCASSPDLIFSADYGYTFGSGTRLTVV.

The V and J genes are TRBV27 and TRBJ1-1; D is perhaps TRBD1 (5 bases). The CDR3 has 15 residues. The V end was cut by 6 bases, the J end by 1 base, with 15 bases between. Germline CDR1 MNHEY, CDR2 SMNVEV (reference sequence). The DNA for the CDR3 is TGTGCCAGCAGCCGCGGCCCTACAGGGAACACTGAAGCTTTCTTT. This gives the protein CASSRGPTGNTEAFF.

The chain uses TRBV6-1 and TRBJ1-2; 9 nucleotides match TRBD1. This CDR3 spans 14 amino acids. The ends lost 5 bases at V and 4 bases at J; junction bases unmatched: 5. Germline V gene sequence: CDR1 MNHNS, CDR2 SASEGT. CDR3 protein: CASSLQTGGYGYTF. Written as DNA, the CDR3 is TGTGCCAGCAGTCTCCAGACAGGGGGCTATGGCTACACCTTC.

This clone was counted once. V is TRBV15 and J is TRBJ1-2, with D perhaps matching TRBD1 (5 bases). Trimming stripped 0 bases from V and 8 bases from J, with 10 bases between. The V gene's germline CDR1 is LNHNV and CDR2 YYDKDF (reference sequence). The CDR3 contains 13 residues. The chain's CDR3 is CATSRDREGGYTF. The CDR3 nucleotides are TGTGCCACCAGCAGAGACAGGGAAGGAGGCTACACCTTC.

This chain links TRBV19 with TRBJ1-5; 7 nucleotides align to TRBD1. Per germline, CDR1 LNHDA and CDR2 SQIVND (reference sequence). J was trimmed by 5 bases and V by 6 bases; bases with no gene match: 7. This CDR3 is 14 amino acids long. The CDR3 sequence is CASRGTARDQPQHF. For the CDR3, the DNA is TGTGCCAGTAGGGGGACAGCGAGGGATCAGCCCCAGCATTTT.

This CDR3 is CASSYSWPGEQFF. For the CDR3, the DNA is TGTGCCAGCAGTTACTCATGGCCTGGGGAGCAGTTCTTC. V is TRBV6-5 and J is TRBJ2-1; no clear D. Germline V CDR1 and CDR2: MNHEY, SVGAGI. This CDR3 spans 13 amino acids. Trimming pared 0 bases from V and 10 bases from J, leaving 10 bases between.

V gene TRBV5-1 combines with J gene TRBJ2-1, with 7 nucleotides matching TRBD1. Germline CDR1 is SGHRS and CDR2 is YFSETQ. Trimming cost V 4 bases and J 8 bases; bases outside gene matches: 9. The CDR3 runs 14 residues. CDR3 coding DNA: TGCGCCAGCAGCCCTACAGGGGATAGCGATGAGCAGTTCTTC. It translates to CASSPTGDSDEQFF. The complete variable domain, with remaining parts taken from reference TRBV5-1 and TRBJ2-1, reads KAGVTQTPRYLIKTRGQQVTLSCSPISGHRSVSWYQQTPGQGLQFLFEYFSETQRNKGNFPGRFSGRQFSNSRSEMNVSTLELGDSALYLCASSPTGDSDEQFFGPGTRLTVL.

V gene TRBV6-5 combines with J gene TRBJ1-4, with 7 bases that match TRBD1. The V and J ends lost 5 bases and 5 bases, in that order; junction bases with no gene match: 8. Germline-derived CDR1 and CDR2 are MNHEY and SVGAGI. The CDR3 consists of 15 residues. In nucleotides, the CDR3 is TGTGCCAGCAGTACGAACAGGGGAGGCAATGAAAAACTGTTTTTT. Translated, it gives CASSTNRGGNEKLFF.

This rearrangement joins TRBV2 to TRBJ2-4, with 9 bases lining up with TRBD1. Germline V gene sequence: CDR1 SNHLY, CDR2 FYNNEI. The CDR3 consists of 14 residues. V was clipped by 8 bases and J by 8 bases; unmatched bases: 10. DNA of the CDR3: TGTGCCAGCTTAAGGGCGGGACAGGGAGACATTCAGTACTTC. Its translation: CASLRAGQGDIQYF.

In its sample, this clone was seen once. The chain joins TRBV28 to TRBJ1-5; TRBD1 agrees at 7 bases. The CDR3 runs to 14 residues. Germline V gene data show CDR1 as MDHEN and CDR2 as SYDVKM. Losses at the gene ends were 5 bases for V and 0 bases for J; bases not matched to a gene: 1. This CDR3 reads CASSAGGSNQPQHF. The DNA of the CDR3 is TGTGCCAGCAGTGCAGGGGGTAGCAATCAGCCCCAGCATTTT.

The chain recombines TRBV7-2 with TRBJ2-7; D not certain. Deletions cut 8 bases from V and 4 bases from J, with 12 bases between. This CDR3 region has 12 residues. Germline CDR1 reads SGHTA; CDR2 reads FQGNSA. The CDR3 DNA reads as TGTGCCAGCGCTTCGGATCTGTACGAGCAGTACTTC. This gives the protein CASASDLYEQYF.